This TCR beta chain was obtained from a study of radiation and T cells in renal cell carcinoma. On the study more broadly: Nephrectomy followed 15 Gy stereotactic body radiation by 4 weeks.

Overall study findings and caveats: No pretreatment tumor biopsies were available for baseline clonotypes. From baseline, blood top tumor clonotypes peaked at 2 weeks post-radiation.

The table came from immunoSEQ multiplex PCR; TCRdb's copy has only in-frame clones and leaves some out. Here the sample spans roughly 49,000 clones, 80% being singletons. Comment on this clone: Its antigen is as yet unknown.

Time point specified: blood 2 weeks post-SBRT. The treatment here: 15 Gy SBRT to primary tumor, nephrectomy 4 weeks later. The tumor was a clear cell renal cell carcinoma. Germline CDR1 and CDR2: SEHNR and FQNEAQ (reference sequence). This CDR3 spans 15 amino acids. V was clipped by 5 bases and J by 1 base, with 12 bases between them. The TCR comes from a woman in her 70s with renal cell carcinoma. Material: blood, obtained from a patient whose treatment included radiotherapy and nephrectomy. V gene TRBV7-9 combines with J gene TRBJ1-3; the D gene is possibly TRBD1 (6 bases). DNA of the CDR3: TGTGCCAGCAGCCAACAGGGAATATCTGGAAACACCATATATTTT. Translated, it gives CASSQQGISGNTIYF.